In this sample, the clone carrying this T cell receptor (beta chain) turned up many times. Authors' methods: For nucleated cells, counts were estimated from reference gene primer amplification. Method: immunoSEQ multiplex PCR; TCRdb's copy keeps in-frame clones and lacks some. V and J calls and clone size are as listed in that table; D and trimming were resolved from the DNA. Found here are about 250,000 clones, 88% of them singletons; the top ten hold over 1.1%. The data stem from a study of blood T cell repertoires in COVID-19. The wider study: The samples span acute and convalescent COVID-19 from the United States, Italy and Spain. The analysed material was cDNA or gDNA that came from T cells, B-cell-depleted T cells, or PBMCs.

Trimming removed 6 bases at V and 4 bases at J, with 19 bases between. Germline CDR1 is SGHVS and CDR2 is FNYEAQ. The CDR3 has 17 amino acids. This receptor was obtained from an elderly man with acute or convalescent COVID-19. V is TRBV7-6 and J is TRBJ1-6; weak D call: TRBD1 (6 bases). Source material: peripheral blood. The CDR3 loop is CASSWQPPDRYNSPLHF. CDR3 nucleotides: TGTGCCAGCAGTTGGCAGCCCCCGGACAGATATAATTCACCCCTCCACTTT.